These 12 T cell receptor beta chains came from one sample sequenced in a study of blood T cell repertoires in COVID-19 (TCRdb year 2020). Libraries were made using the immunoSEQ multiplex PCR assay. Entries here come from immuneACCESS through TCRdb and include only in-frame sequences with V and J called. Some clones fail to appear in such tables; in the studies checked, an unresolved V gene covers under half of the shortfall, and the cause of the remainder is unknown. Counted in this sample were around 200,000 clones; approximately 83% of them appeared once. Jointly, the top ten make up about 6.7% of the sample. What was sequenced was peripheral blood. These receptors were taken from a woman aged 35 to 49 with COVID-19, enrolled during active disease.

This clone was recorded only once. V and J are TRBV24-1 and TRBJ2-3; 8 positions agree with TRBD1. This CDR3 spans 15 amino acids. The V segment lost 9 bases and the J segment 4 bases; nucleotides outside the gene matches: 11. Germline V CDR1 and CDR2: KGHDR, SFDVKD. The CDR3 DNA is TGTGCCACCGGGGGCAAGGACAGGGAGTCAGATACGCAGTATTTT. This codes for CATGGKDRESDTQYF.

This clone was seen just once. J is TRBJ2-1 and V is TRBV11-2, with 13 bases fitting TRBD2. CDR1 is SGHAT, CDR2 FQNNGV, per germline. This CDR3 has 19 amino acids. Trimming cost V 4 bases and J 3 bases; bases outside gene matches: 12. In DNA, the CDR3 is TGTGCCAGCAGCTCTCGGACTAGCGGGGGCCTGACCCTCTACAATGAGCAGTTCTTC. As protein: CASSSRTSGGLTLYNEQFF.

V is TRBV5-1 and J is TRBJ1-3; D might be TRBD1 (6 bases). The CDR3 extends over 16 amino acids. The V end lost 0 bases, the J end lost 4 bases, and 14 bases lay between the germline ends. Germline V lookup: CDR1 SGHRS, CDR2 YFSETQ. The CDR3 sequence: CASSLEDSRLGNTIYF. The CDR3 bases are TGCGCCAGCAGCTTGGAGGACAGCCGCCTGGGAAACACCATATATTTT.

In its sample, this clone was seen once. The chain combines TRBV6-5 with TRBJ2-1, with a tentative D call TRBD2 (6 bases). V was trimmed by 4 bases and J by 16 bases, leaving 29 bases between them. Per the germline V gene, CDR1 is MNHEY and CDR2 is SVGAGI. This CDR3 has 16 amino acids. This CDR3 is CASSLGGIRSGSGGFF. The CDR3 DNA is TGTGCCAGCAGTTTAGGAGGGATCAGGTCGGGGAGTGGGGGATTCTTC.

The J gene is TRBJ1-4, the V gene TRBV5-1, with a possible D match to TRBD1 (5 bases). Trimming stripped 5 bases from V and 4 bases from J, with 9 bases between. This CDR3 region has 13 residues. Per germline, CDR1 SGHRS and CDR2 YFSETQ. In nucleotides, the CDR3 is TGCGCCAGCAGGGACACCTATAATGAAAAACTGTTTTTT. It yields the protein CASRDTYNEKLFF.

The rearrangement uses TRBV3-1 (or the pseudogene TRBV3-2) and TRBJ2-1, with 8 nucleotides matching TRBD2. V gave up 0 bases and J gave up 4 bases; unmatched junction bases: 8. Germline V gene lookup returns CDR1 LGHDT and CDR2 YNNKEL (reference sequence). CDR3 size: 17 residues. CDR3 sequence (DNA): TGTGCCAGCAGCCAAGAATCCGGGAGGGCCGCTTACAATGAGCAGTTCTTC. Translating gives CASSQESGRAAYNEQFF.

This chain connects TRBV4-1 to TRBJ2-7; 8 bases are shared with TRBD1. V lost 4 bases, J lost 3 bases, and 8 bases stayed unmatched. The CDR3 contains 15 residues. Germline loops: CDR1 MGHRA, CDR2 YSYEKL. The CDR3 spells CASSLARQGLYEQYF. The CDR3 DNA reads as TGCGCCAGCAGCCTAGCCCGACAGGGGCTCTACGAGCAGTACTTC.

The genes are TRBV10-1 and TRBJ2-3; the D is unclear. Trimming removed 3 bases from V and 3 bases from J, with 7 bases in between. CDR1 is WNHNN, CDR2 SYGVQD, per germline (reference sequence). The CDR3 loop spans 13 amino acids. This CDR3 reads CASSERGTDTQYF. In nucleotides, the CDR3 is TGCGCCAGCAGTGAAAGAGGAACAGATACGCAGTATTTT.

This clone appeared a single time. The genes are TRBV11-3 and TRBJ2-2, with 9 bases that match TRBD1. With 5 bases clipped from V and 4 bases from J, the junction kept 11 bases outside the gene matches. This CDR3 has 17 residues. Germline CDR1 is SGHNT and CDR2 is YENEEA. For the CDR3, the DNA is TGTGCCAGCAGCGCCCCACAGGGGGCGGGCTCCACCGGGGAGCTGTTTTTT. Translation gives CASSAPQGAGSTGELFF. The complete variable domain, with remaining parts taken from reference TRBV11-3 and TRBJ2-2, reads EAGVVQSPRYKIIEKKQPVAFWCNPISGHNTLYWYLQNLGQGPELLIRYENEEAVDDSQLPKDRFSAERLKGVDSTLKIQPAELGDSAVYLCASSAPQGAGSTGELFFGEGSRLTVL.

The chain has TRBV29-1 and TRBJ1-2; 8 positions match TRBD1. This CDR3 is 12 amino acids long. Trimming cost V 3 bases and J 8 bases; bases outside gene matches: 5. Looked up from germline, CDR1 is SQVTM and CDR2 is ANQGSEA. CDR3 protein: CSVDWTGHGYTF. The DNA for the CDR3 is TGCAGCGTTGATTGGACAGGGCACGGCTACACCTTC.

This rearrangement joins TRBV27 to TRBJ2-1; D is undetermined. The CDR3 sequence is 13 residues long. The germline V and J ends were trimmed by 3 bases and 12 bases, with 15 bases remaining between them. Germline V gene lookup returns CDR1 MNHEY and CDR2 SMNVEV (reference sequence). The CDR3 DNA reads TGTGCCAGCAGTTTCCCCGGTCATTATGGGCAGTTCTTC. Amino acid sequence: CASSFPGHYGQFF.

The CDR3 reads CASSPSLGTSWDEQYF. The CDR3 DNA is TGTGCCAGCAGCCCTTCCCTCGGGACTAGCTGGGACGAGCAGTACTTC. V and J are TRBV13 and TRBJ2-7, with 9 bases lining up with TRBD2. V dropped 5 bases and J dropped 5; count of bases not matched to a gene: 13. Germline V gene lookup returns CDR1 PRHDT and CDR2 FYEKMQ (reference sequence). The CDR3 runs 16 residues. Variable domain in full (rest from reference TRBV13 and TRBJ2-7): AAGVIQSPRHLIKEKRETATLKCYPIPRHDTVYWYQQGPGQDPQFLISFYEKMQSDKGSIPDRFSAQQFSDYHSELNMSSLELGDSALYFCASSPSLGTSWDEQYFGPGTRLTVT.